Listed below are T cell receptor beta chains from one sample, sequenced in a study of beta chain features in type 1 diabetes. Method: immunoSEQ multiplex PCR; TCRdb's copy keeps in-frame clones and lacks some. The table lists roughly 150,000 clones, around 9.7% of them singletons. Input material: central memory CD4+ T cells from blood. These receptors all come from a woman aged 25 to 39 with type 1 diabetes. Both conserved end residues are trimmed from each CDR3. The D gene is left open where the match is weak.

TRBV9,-,ASRSSMRQSYGYT
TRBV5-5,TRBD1,ASSRTGGVTGELF
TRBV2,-,ASRSGDPTEAF
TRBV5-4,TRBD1,ASSSGQGIDTEAF
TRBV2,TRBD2,ASSWRETRYEQY
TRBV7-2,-,ASSSRDNQPQH
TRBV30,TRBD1,AWSVNGQGGNQPQH
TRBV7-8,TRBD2,ASSLRSGGRATDTQY
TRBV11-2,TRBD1,ASSLVRQGDEQF
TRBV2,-,ASSESVAFDEQF
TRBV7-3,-,ASSLSSGSYNEQF
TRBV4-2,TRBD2,ASSQGTSGITYEQY
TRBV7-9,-,ASSLGSGGTEAF
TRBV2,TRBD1,ASSEMTGRNSPLH
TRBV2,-,ASKADMTSYEQY
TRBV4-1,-,ASSPPRGMGYYNEQF
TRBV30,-,AWGGTNEKLF
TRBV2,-,ASTERGINIQY
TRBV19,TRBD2,ASNAGGADTQY
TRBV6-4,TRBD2,ASSDSPGTNSYNEQF
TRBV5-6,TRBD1,ASSPRQGSQPQH
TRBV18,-,ASSPNPADTQY
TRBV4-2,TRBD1,ASSQGQYNEQF
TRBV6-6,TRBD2,ASSYSGGLAGRQY
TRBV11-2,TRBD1,ASSLRQGTNYGYT
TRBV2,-,ASYYAPTVEQF
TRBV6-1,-,ASSAWGPQETQY
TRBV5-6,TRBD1,ASSFPGQGYNEQF
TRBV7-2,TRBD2,ASSLGLAGDAEQY
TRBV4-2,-,ASSPRPGHGDQPQH
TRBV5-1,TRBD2,ASSTGTSGYGDTQY
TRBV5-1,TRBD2,ASSPVGTSGSETQY
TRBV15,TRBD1,ATSKGQGEHGYT
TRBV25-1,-,ASNHQGMNTEAF
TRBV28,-,ASSHREWDQPQH
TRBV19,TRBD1,ASHGGRGDGQPQH
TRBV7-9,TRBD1,ASTLTGADIQY
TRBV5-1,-,ASSFSLGGLETQY